This T cell receptor beta chain was recovered during a study of T cells in tumors after PD-1 blockade. At the level of the study: Daily vismodegib 150 mg continued in a subset of anti-PD-1-treated patients. Blood samples averaged 113,528 templates (range 24,679-257,772) and fewer than 45,000 unique clonotypes.

V was clipped by 4 bases and J by 6 bases, with 18 bases between them. The CDR3 length is 15 residues. CDR1 is SGDLS and CDR2 is YYNGEE in the germline V gene. The data were produced by immunoSEQ multiplex PCR, yet TCRdb's version contains in-frame clones alone and is incomplete. Here the sample spans about 63,000 clones, 74% being singletons. The rearrangement joins TRBV9 to TRBJ2-3; tentatively, D is TRBD2 (5 bases). The sequence was obtained from a human donor with basal cell carcinoma. The sequencing here drew on PBMCs, taken after anti-PD-1 treatment. The CDR3 reads CASSLTTTTGDTQYF. The DNA for the CDR3 is TGTGCCAGCAGCCTTACTACCACCACGGGGGATACGCAGTATTTT.